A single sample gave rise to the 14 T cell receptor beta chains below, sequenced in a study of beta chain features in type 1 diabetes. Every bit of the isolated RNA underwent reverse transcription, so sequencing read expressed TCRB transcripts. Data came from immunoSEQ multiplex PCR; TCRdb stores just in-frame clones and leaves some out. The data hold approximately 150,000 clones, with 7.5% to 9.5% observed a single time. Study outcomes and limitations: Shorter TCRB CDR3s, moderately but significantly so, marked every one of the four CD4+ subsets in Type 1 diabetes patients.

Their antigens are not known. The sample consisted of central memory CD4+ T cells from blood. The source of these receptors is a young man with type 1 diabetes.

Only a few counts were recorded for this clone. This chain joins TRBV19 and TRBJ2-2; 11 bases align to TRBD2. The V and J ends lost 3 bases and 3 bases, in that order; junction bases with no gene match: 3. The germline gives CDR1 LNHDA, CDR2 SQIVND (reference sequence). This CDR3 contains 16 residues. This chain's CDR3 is CASSMSLAGDTGELFF. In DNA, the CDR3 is TGTGCCAGTAGTATGTCACTAGCGGGGGACACCGGGGAGCTGTTTTTT.

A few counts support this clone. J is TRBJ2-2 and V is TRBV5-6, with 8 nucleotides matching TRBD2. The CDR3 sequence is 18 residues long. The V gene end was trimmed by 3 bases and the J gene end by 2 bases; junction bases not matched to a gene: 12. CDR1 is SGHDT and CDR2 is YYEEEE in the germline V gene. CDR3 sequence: CASSSFSGANLNTGELFF. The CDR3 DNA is TGTGCCAGCAGCTCCTTTAGCGGGGCCAACTTAAACACCGGGGAGCTGTTTTTT.

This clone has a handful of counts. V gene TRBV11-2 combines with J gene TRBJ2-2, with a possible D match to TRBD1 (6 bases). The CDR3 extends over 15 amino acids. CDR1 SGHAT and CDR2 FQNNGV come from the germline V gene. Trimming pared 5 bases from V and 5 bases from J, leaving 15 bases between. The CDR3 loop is CASSARGGLTGELFF. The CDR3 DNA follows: TGTGCCAGCAGCGCGCGAGGGGGTCTGACCGGGGAGCTGTTTTTT. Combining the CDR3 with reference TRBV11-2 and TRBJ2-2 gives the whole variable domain EAGVAQSPRYKIIEKRQSVAFWCNPISGHATLYWYQQILGQGPKLLIQFQNNGVVDDSQLPKDRFSAERLKGVDSTLKIQPAKLEDSAVYLCASSARGGLTGELFFGEGSRLTVL.

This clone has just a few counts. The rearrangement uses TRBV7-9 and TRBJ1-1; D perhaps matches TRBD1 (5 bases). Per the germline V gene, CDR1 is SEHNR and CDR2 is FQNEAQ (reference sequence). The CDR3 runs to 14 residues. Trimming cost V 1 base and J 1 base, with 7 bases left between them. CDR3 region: CASSLVQGNTEAFF. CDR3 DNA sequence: TGTGCCAGCAGCTTAGTTCAGGGGAACACTGAAGCTTTCTTT.

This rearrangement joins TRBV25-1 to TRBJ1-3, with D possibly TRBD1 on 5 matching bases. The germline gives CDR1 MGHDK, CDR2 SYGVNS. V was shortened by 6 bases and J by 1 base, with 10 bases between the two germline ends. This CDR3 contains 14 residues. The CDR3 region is CASSRRGSGNTIYF. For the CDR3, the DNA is TGTGCCAGCAGCCGGAGGGGATCTGGAAACACCATATATTTT.

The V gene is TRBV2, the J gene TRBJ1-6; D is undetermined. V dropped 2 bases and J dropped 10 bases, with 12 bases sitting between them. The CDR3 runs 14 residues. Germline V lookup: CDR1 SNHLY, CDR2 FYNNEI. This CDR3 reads CASSELEGRSPLHF. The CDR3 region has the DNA TGTGCCAGCAGTGAATTGGAGGGTAGGTCACCCCTCCACTTT.

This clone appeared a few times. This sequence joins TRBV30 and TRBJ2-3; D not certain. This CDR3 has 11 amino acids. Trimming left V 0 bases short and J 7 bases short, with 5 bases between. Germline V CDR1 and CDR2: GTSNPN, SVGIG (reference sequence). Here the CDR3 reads CAWSVQNTQYF. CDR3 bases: TGTGCCTGGAGTGTCCAAAATACGCAGTATTTT.

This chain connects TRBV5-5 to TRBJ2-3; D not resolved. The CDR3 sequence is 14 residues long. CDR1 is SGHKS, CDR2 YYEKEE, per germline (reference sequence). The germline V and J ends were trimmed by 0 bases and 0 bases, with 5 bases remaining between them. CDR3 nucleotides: TGTGCCAGCAGCTTGGCCAGTAGCACAGATACGCAGTATTTT. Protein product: CASSLASSTDTQYF.

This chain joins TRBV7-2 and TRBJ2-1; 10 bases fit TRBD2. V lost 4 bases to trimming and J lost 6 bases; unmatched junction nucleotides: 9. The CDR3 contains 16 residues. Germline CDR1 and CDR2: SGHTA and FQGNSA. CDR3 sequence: CASSSGRSGGVNEQFF. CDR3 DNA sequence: TGTGCCAGCAGCTCCGGTCGGAGCGGGGGGGTCAATGAGCAGTTCTTC.

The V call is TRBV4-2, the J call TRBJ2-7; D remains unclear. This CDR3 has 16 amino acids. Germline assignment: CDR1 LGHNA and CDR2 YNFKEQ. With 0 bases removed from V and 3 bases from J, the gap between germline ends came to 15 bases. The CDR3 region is CASSQEAPGLGYEQYF. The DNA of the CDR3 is TGTGCCAGCAGCCAAGAGGCTCCCGGGTTGGGCTACGAGCAGTACTTC.

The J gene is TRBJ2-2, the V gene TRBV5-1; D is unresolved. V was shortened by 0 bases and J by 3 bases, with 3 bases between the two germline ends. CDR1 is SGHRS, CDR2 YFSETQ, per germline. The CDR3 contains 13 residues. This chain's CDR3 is CASSLADTGELFF. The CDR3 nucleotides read TGCGCCAGCAGCTTGGCGGACACCGGGGAGCTGTTTTTT.

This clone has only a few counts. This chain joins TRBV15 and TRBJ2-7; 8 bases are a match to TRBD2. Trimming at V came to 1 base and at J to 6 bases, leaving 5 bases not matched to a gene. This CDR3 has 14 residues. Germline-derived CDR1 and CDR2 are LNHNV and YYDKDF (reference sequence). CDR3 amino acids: CATSRAGGQGEQYF. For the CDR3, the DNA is TGTGCCACCAGCAGAGCGGGGGGGCAGGGCGAGCAGTACTTC. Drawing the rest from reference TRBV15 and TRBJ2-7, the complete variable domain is DAMVIQNPRYQVTQFGKPVTLSCSQTLNHNVMYWYQQKSSQAPKLLFHYYDKDFNNEADTPDNFQSRRPNTSFCFLDIRSPGLGDTAMYLCATSRAGGQGEQYFGPGTRLTVT.

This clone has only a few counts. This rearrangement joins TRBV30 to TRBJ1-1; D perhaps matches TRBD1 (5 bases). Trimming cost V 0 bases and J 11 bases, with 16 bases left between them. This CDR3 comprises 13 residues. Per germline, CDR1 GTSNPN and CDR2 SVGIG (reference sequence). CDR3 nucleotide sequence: TGTGCCTGGAGTGTACGCAGGGATGGTCGCGCTTTCTTT. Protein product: CAWSVRRDGRAFF.

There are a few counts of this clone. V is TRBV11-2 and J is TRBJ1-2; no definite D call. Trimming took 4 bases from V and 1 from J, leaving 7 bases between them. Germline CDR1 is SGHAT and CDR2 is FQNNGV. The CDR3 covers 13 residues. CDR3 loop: CASSSRSNYGYTF. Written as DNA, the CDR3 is TGTGCCAGCAGCTCACGGAGTAACTATGGCTACACCTTC. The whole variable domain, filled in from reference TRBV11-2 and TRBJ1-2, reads EAGVAQSPRYKIIEKRQSVAFWCNPISGHATLYWYQQILGQGPKLLIQFQNNGVVDDSQLPKDRFSAERLKGVDSTLKIQPAKLEDSAVYLCASSSRSNYGYTFGSGTRLTVV.